The clone carrying this T cell receptor beta chain has only a few counts. Its antigen is not known. The sample originates from a study of post-analysis software for immune sequencing data. The V segment lost 6 bases and the J segment 5 bases; nucleotides outside the gene matches: 7. The germline gives CDR1 SNHLY, CDR2 FYNNEI. The CDR3 covers 14 residues. General study points: When patients were compared with controls, about five TRBV segments were more frequent, TRBV5-6, TRBV5-1 and TRBV20-1 among them.

Sequencing libraries made from TCR beta cDNA carried unique molecular identifiers. In TCRdb, the PCR reads were re-called with MiXCR into one record per CDR3 protein. The table includes roughly 730,000 distinct CDR3 sequences, roughly 27% detected once. The sequenced material came from blood. The chain uses TRBV2 and TRBJ2-7, with 10 bases aligning to TRBD2. This receptor was taken from a girl aged 10 to 17 with multiple sclerosis. The CDR3 is CASRRASGSNEQYF. In nucleotides, the CDR3 is TGTGCCAGCAGGAGGGCTAGCGGGAGTAACGAGCAGTACTTC. Drawing the rest from reference TRBV2 and TRBJ2-7, the complete variable domain is EPEVTQTPSHQVTQMGQEVILRCVPISNHLYFYWYRQILGQKVEFLVSFYNNEISEKSEIFDDQFSVERPDGSNFTLKIRSTKLEDSAMYFCASRRASGSNEQYFGPGTRLTVT.